The subject of this entry is one T cell receptor (beta chain). Its antigen is not yet known. Base quality data are lacking; no much larger clone is found one base away. Libraries came from RT-PCR. Instrument on record: Illumina HiSeq 2500. TCRdb itself trimmed the public reads at Q25 with fastp, ran MiXCR and retained productive beta chains. Rows with a matching CDR3 protein are joined into one entry that keeps the most common DNA and genes. Counted in this sample were about 23,000 distinct CDR3 sequences; around 74% of them appeared once. The ten largest clones represent about 5% of the sample. The CDR3 sequence holds 14 residues, the cysteine and phenylalanine included. Only the CDR3 part of the read is kept: 42 bases, read in frame from the first base. V and J lose 3 bases and 0 bases, and a span of 6 bases separates them. CDR1 and CDR2 are drawn from the germline V gene: SNHLY, FYNNEI. This entry belongs to a study of yellow fever vaccine responses in identical twins (dated by TCRdb to 2017 to 2018). A note on the overall study: In the study, vaccine-responding T cell clones were precisely tracked in identical twins.

Beyond this particular receptor, the publication reports: The authors reported that the T cell response to vaccination in identical twins appeared partly convergent and partly personalized.

The chain uses TRBV2 and TRBJ1-3; possibly the D gene is TRBD1, per 5 matching bases. The TCR originated in a woman in her late teens or twenties who received the yellow fever vaccine. Donor details come from another sample of the same person, matched by shared clones. Sequences were derived from T cells from blood (PBMCs), unsorted or a sorted subset (not recorded which), sampled before or after yellow fever vaccination (not recorded which). The bases read TGTGCCAGCAGTGAGGACACCTCTGGAAACACCATATATTTT. Protein translation: CASSEDTSGNTIYF.